This is a list of T cell receptor beta chains from one sample in a study of CD8+CD57+ T cells in acquired aplastic anemia. TCRdb analysed the reads with MiXCR anew, one entry per CDR3 protein. The sample includes a few hundred thousand distinct CDR3 sequences, about 59% of them seen just once. The sequenced sample was sorted CD4+, CD8+, or CD8+CD57+ T cells (not recorded which) from PBMCs. Receptor source: a human donor in good health. The CDR3 runs from the conserved cysteine through the conserved F or W. A D gene is named only where the DNA matches it firmly. Part of the rows lack a size; the others show once, few, many or a class for expanded clones.

TRBV20-1	TRBJ1-2	-	many	CSARDRDGAYYGYTF	TGCAGTGCTAGAGACCGGGACGGCGCGTACTATGGCTACACCTTC
TRBV6-1	TRBJ2-7	-	once	CASSEEGGSYEQYF	TGTGCCAGCAGTGAAGAGGGGGGGTCCTACGAGCAGTACTTC
TRBV5-5	TRBJ2-7	-	many	CASSGPRGPGSYEQYF	TGTGCCAGCAGCGGACCTCGGGGGCCAGGATCCTACGAGCAGTACTTC
TRBV7-2	TRBJ1-1	-	-	CASSLDMSGLMNTEAFF	TGTGCCAGCAGCTTAGATATGAGCGGTCTCATGAACACTGAAGCTTTCTTT
TRBV7-9	TRBJ2-7	-	-	CASSPGARDPYEQYF	TGTGCCAGCAGCCCCGGGGCCAGGGACCCCTACGAGCAGTACTTC
TRBV5-6	TRBJ2-7	-	-	CASSLALPGEQYF	TGTGCCAGCAGCTTGGCCCTACCGGGGGAGCAGTACTTC
TRBV2	TRBJ2-5	TRBD2	few	CASSPYSGGAETQYF	TGTGCCAGCAGTCCATACAGCGGGGGGGCTGAGACCCAGTACTTC
TRBV19	TRBJ2-1	-	many	CASSISSYNEQFF	TGTGCCAGTAGTATAAGCTCCTACAATGAGCAGTTCTTC
TRBV11-2	TRBJ2-7	TRBD1	once	CASSNRDRGSYEQYF	TGTGCCAGCAGCAACCGGGACAGAGGCTCCTACGAGCAGTACTTC
TRBV27	TRBJ1-5	TRBD1	-	CAWLQGAVAQHF	TGTGCCTGGCTCCAGGGGGCGGTAGCCCAGCATTTT
TRBV7-9	TRBJ1-1	-	-	CASRGVSGTEAFF	TGTGCCAGCAGGGGAGTGTCGGGCACTGAAGCTTTCTTT
TRBV20-1	TRBJ2-6	-	-	CSAYRAVAGANVLTF	TGCAGTGCGTATAGGGCAGTCGCTGGGGCCAACGTCCTGACTTTC
TRBV2	TRBJ1-6	-	-	CASTGQNRSPLHF	TGTGCCAGCACGGGCCAGAATAGGTCACCCCTCCACTTT
TRBV7-9	TRBJ2-5	TRBD1	-	CASSPGTGGGALAQYF	TGTGCCAGCAGCCCGGGGACAGGGGGCGGCGCGTTGGCCCAGTACTTC
TRBV7-2	TRBJ2-7	-	-	CASILVHRAFADEQYF	TGTGCCAGCATCTTAGTACACAGGGCATTTGCCGACGAGCAGTACTTC
TRBV7-2	TRBJ2-5	-	-	CASSPEGGAAGSETQYF	TGTGCCAGCAGCCCAGAGGGGGGGGCAGCTGGCTCGGAGACCCAGTACTTC
TRBV4-2	TRBJ2-5	TRBD2	-	CASSHPPVGGQETQYF	TGTGCCAGCAGCCACCCCCCAGTGGGAGGGCAAGAGACCCAGTACTTC
TRBV7-2	TRBJ1-2	-	-	CASSAIAGGAAGYTF	TGTGCCAGCAGCGCAATAGCGGGGGGGGCAGCTGGCTACACCTTC
TRBV5-1	TRBJ1-1	-	-	CASSLGRGQQAITEAFF	TGCGCCAGCAGCTTGGGGAGGGGTCAACAGGCTATCACTGAAGCTTTCTTT
TRBV5-4	TRBJ2-7	TRBD1	many	CASSNDWAGGSYEQYF	TGTGCCAGCAGCAATGATTGGGCAGGGGGTTCCTACGAGCAGTACTTC
TRBV7-2	TRBJ2-3	-	-	CASSLVGTPQYF	TGTGCCAGCAGCTTAGTAGGGACTCCCCAGTATTTT
TRBV10-3	TRBJ2-3	-	-	CAISDGVSSDTQYF	TGTGCCATCAGTGACGGGGTTAGCTCGGATACGCAGTATTTT
TRBV7-8	TRBJ1-1	-	-	CASSLASQGVTEAFF	TGTGCCAGCAGCTTAGCTTCACAGGGCGTCACTGAAGCTTTCTTT
TRBV3-1	TRBJ2-2	TRBD2	few	CASSPPTGTRNTGELFF	TGTGCCAGCAGTCCTCCCACCGGGACTAGGAACACCGGGGAGCTGTTTTTT
TRBV7-2	TRBJ2-7	-	-	CASRSHKTYEQYF	TGTGCCAGCAGATCTCACAAAACCTACGAGCAGTACTTC
TRBV25-1	TRBJ2-5	-	-	CASSRIGEGDETQYF	TGTGCCAGCAGCAGAATCGGGGAGGGGGATGAGACCCAGTACTTC
TRBV7-2	TRBJ2-7	-	-	CASSLSWDGTYEQYF	TGTGCCAGCAGCTTAAGCTGGGACGGTACCTACGAGCAGTACTTC
TRBV7-9	TRBJ1-2	-	-	CASSAEAGNYGYTF	TGTGCCAGCAGTGCCGAGGCAGGGAACTATGGCTACACCTTC
TRBV7-9	TRBJ1-1	-	-	CASRSRQLEAFF	TGTGCCAGCAGGTCTAGACAGCTTGAAGCTTTCTTT
TRBV24-1	TRBJ2-3	TRBD2	-	CATSDFGSGTPTQYF	TGTGCCACCAGTGATTTCGGTAGCGGGACGCCTACGCAGTATTTT
TRBV27	TRBJ1-2	-	-	CASSPRVLANYGYTF	TGTGCCAGCAGTCCTAGGGTATTAGCTAACTATGGCTACACCTTC
TRBV13	TRBJ2-1	-	-	CASSFSHEQFF	TGTGCCAGCAGCTTTTCCCATGAGCAGTTCTTC
TRBV5-6	TRBJ1-5	TRBD1	-	CASSSYLDRDSNQPQHF	TGTGCCAGCAGCTCGTATCTCGACAGGGATAGCAATCAGCCCCAGCATTTT
TRBV7-2	TRBJ2-2	-	many	CASTTTLGDWELFF	TGTGCCAGCACAACAACCCTCGGTGACTGGGAGCTGTTTTTT
TRBV11-2	TRBJ2-7	TRBD1	-	CASRLGQGVYEQYF	TGTGCCAGCAGATTAGGACAGGGGGTTTACGAGCAGTACTTC
TRBV25-1	TRBJ1-6	-	-	CASVAGDEFNSPLHF	TGTGCCAGCGTTGCGGGAGACGAATTTAATTCACCCCTCCACTTT
TRBV19	TRBJ2-7	-	once	CASSISGAFHEQYF	TGTGCCAGTAGTATTTCAGGGGCTTTCCACGAGCAGTACTTC
TRBV7-2	TRBJ2-2	-	many	CASREGGELFF	TGTGCCAGCCGAGAGGGCGGGGAGCTGTTTTTT
TRBV7-6	TRBJ1-1	-	many	CASSLAYAGNTEAFF	TGTGCCAGCAGCTTAGCTTATGCAGGGAACACTGAAGCTTTCTTT
TRBV2	TRBJ1-3	-	once	CASSGPGDEYGNTIYF	TGTGCCAGCAGTGGCCCCGGGGATGAGTACGGAAACACCATATATTTT
TRBV28	TRBJ2-7	-	-	CASSLAGLVEPYEQYF	TGTGCCAGCAGTTTAGCGGGTTTGGTGGAACCCTACGAGCAGTACTTC
TRBV7-9	TRBJ2-2	-	-	CASSLGTGKTPLGRELLF	TGTGCCAGCAGCTTAGGAACAGGGAAGACGCCCCTAGGGAGGGAGCTGCTTTTT
TRBV30	TRBJ1-1	-	-	CAWSKVLGRPNTDAFF	TGTGCCTGGAGTAAAGTCTTGGGTAGACCTAACACTGACGCTTTCTTT
TRBV5-1	TRBJ1-5	TRBD1	-	CASSLRGGEQPQHF	TGCGCCAGCAGCTTGAGAGGGGGCGAGCAGCCCCAGCATTTT
TRBV10-3	TRBJ1-1	-	-	CAISEQNGGATEAFF	TGTGCCATCAGTGAGCAGAATGGAGGTGCCACTGAAGCTTTCTTT
TRBV4-1	TRBJ1-1	-	many	CASSQEGGTEAFF	TGCGCCAGCAGCCAAGAGGGGGGCACTGAAGCTTTCTTT
TRBV24-1	TRBJ2-1	-	once	CATSDFGTGHNEQFF	TGTGCCACCAGTGATTTCGGGACGGGGCACAATGAGCAGTTCTTC
TRBV14	TRBJ1-3	-	many	CASSPLSSGNTIYF	TGTGCCAGCAGTCCACTGAGCTCTGGAAACACCATATATTTT
TRBV5-4	TRBJ2-2	-	-	CASSSGETGELFF	TGTGCCAGCAGCTCAGGAGAAACCGGGGAGCTGTTTTTT
TRBV29-1	TRBJ2-1	-	few	CSVVWGSNEQFF	TGCAGCGTTGTCTGGGGAAGCAATGAGCAGTTCTTC